This TCR beta chain was recovered during a study of blood T cell repertoires in COVID-19. Study summary: Nucleic acid was either cDNA or gDNA, and it came from T cells, B-cell-depleted T cells, or PBMCs.

Profiling relied on immunoSEQ multiplex PCR, and the TCRdb table lists in-frame clones only, not all of them. The sample has about 130,000 clones; about 80% are singletons. The source of this sequence is a woman aged 55-70 years with acute or convalescent COVID-19. The sample taken for sequencing was peripheral blood.

The CDR3 DNA is TGCGCCAGCAGCTTGGCAGCGGCTAGCGGGGATACGCAGTATTTT. This codes for CASSLAAASGDTQYF. The V call is TRBV5-1, the J call TRBJ2-3, with 8 bases aligning to TRBD2. V gave up 0 bases and J gave up 6 bases; unmatched junction bases: 6. The CDR3 is 15 amino acids. Germline CDR1 and CDR2: SGHRS and YFSETQ.